Each of the 30 T cell receptor beta chains below was sequenced from the same sample in a study of T cells after posttransplantation cyclophosphamide. A marrow graft followed busulfan-fludarabine conditioning, with cyclophosphamide on days +3 and +4. Data came from immunoSEQ multiplex PCR; TCRdb stores just in-frame clones and leaves some out. The table lists 9,000 to 15,000 clones, over 2% of them singletons. The material sequenced was PBMCs, taken after allogeneic stem cell transplant with posttransplant cyclophosphamide. The receptors were sampled from a male patient between 25 and 39 years old who received an allogeneic stem cell transplant from a related donor, was CMV-positive, and had no GVHD. Some of the T cells might come from the graft donor.

The chain recombines TRBV7-2 with TRBJ2-7; 11 bases are a match to TRBD2. J gave up 2 bases and V 5 bases, and 8 bases lay outside the gene matches. Germline lookup yields CDR1 SGHTA and CDR2 FQGNSA. The CDR3 runs 16 residues. For the CDR3, the DNA is TGTGCCAGCAGCCCTAAATCTAGCGGGAGGACCTACGAGCAGTACTTC. Amino acid sequence: CASSPKSSGRTYEQYF.

In this sample, this clone is medium-sized. The V gene is TRBV7-3, the J gene TRBJ2-6; D remains unclear. Germline V CDR1 and CDR2: SGHTA, FQGTGA. This CDR3 is 15 amino acids long. V was pared by 4 bases and J by 0 bases, with 7 bases between. The CDR3 sequence is CASSSSGSGANVLTF. In DNA, the CDR3 is TGTGCCAGCAGCTCCTCAGGCTCTGGGGCCAACGTCCTGACTTTC.

Only a few counts were recorded for this clone. The CDR3 loop reads CASRGGFDEQYF. The CDR3 DNA is TGTGCCAGCAGAGGGGGTTTCGACGAGCAGTACTTC. The chain joins TRBV6-5 to TRBJ2-7; tentative D call: TRBD1 (6 bases). The V gene lost 6 bases and the J gene lost 5 bases, with 11 bases spanning the gap. Germline-derived CDR1 and CDR2 are MNHEY and SVGAGI. This CDR3 has 12 residues.

V usage is TRBV9 and J usage is TRBJ2-2; D unclear. The germline V and J ends were trimmed by 3 bases and 7 bases, with 7 bases remaining between them. In germline, CDR1 is SGDLS, CDR2 YYNGEE. This CDR3 is 12 amino acids long. The DNA for the CDR3 is TGTGCCAGCAGCGCCCCACACGGGGAGCTGTTTTTT. This gives the protein CASSAPHGELFF. Full variable domain (rest looked up from reference TRBV9 and TRBJ2-2): DSGVTQTPKHLITATGQRVTLRCSPRSGDLSVYWYQQSLDQGLQFLIQYYNGEERAKGNILERFSAQQFPDLHSELNLSSLELGDSALYFCASSAPHGELFFGEGSRLTVL.

The J gene is TRBJ2-3, the V gene TRBV28; 8 bases line up with TRBD2. Germline-derived CDR1 and CDR2 are MDHEN and SYDVKM. The V segment lost 6 bases and the J segment 3 bases; nucleotides outside the gene matches: 11. CDR3 length: 16 residues. The CDR3: CASRPNSGGPTDTQYF. The CDR3 bases are TGTGCCAGCAGGCCAAACTCGGGAGGGCCTACAGATACGCAGTATTTT.

The V gene is TRBV29-1, the J gene TRBJ2-7, with unresolved D. With 6 bases removed from V and 0 bases from J, the gap between germline ends came to 9 bases. Per germline, CDR1 SQVTM and CDR2 ANQGSEA. CDR3 length: 12 amino acids. The CDR3 nucleotides read TGCAGCGTGAGGAGCGCCTCCTACGAGCAGTACTTC. Translation gives CSVRSASYEQYF.

This clone was found a few times. The chain uses TRBV7-2 and TRBJ2-7; 7 positions agree with TRBD2. CDR1 is SGHTA, CDR2 FQGNSA, per germline. With 0 bases clipped from V and 0 bases from J, the junction kept 8 bases outside the gene matches. The CDR3 spans 17 residues. The CDR3 DNA is TGTGCCAGCAGCTTAGCCCCGGGACTAATGTTCTCCTACGAGCAGTACTTC. Residues: CASSLAPGLMFSYEQYF.

This clone was seen a few times. The rearrangement links TRBV15 to TRBJ2-5, with 11 bases identical to TRBD1. Germline trimming cut 1 base from V and 5 bases from J; bases unmatched to any gene: 9. The germline V gene has CDR1 LNHNV and CDR2 YYDKDF (reference sequence). CDR3 length: 17 amino acids. The DNA of the CDR3 is TGTGCCACCAGCAGAGGGACAGGGGGCGCAATAGGGGAGACCCAGTACTTC. Translated, it gives CATSRGTGGAIGETQYF.

The chain recombines TRBV28 with TRBJ2-3, with 11 bases matching TRBD2. J was trimmed by 1 base and V by 7 bases; bases with no gene match: 4. The CDR3 contains 15 residues. From germline, CDR1 is MDHEN and CDR2 SYDVKM. The CDR3 DNA reads as TGTGCCAGCACCATACTAGCGGGAGGCACAGATACGCAGTATTTT. This translates into CASTILAGGTDTQYF.

The chain joins TRBV6-5 to TRBJ1-5, with 7 bases lining up with TRBD1. The CDR3 spans 13 residues. CDR1 MNHEY and CDR2 SVGAGI come from the germline V gene. After removal of 8 bases from V and 3 bases from J, the junction contained 4 bases not matched to a gene. The CDR3 nucleotides read TGTGCCAGCCGAGGGGGCGACAATCAGCCCCAGCATTTT. It translates to CASRGGDNQPQHF.

This clone is medium-sized. The V call is TRBV11-2, the J call TRBJ1-1; TRBD1 matches at 8 bases. CDR3 length: 17 amino acids. The trim removed 3 bases at V and 12 bases at J, leaving 21 bases unmatched. Germline CDR1 is SGHAT and CDR2 is FQNNGV. For the CDR3, the DNA is TGTGCCAGCAGCTTTGGGGGGACAGGCTTTCGTTGGGTAGGGACTTTCTTT. Translation gives CASSFGGTGFRWVGTFF.

This chain joins TRBV2 and TRBJ2-7; a possible D gene is TRBD2 (6 bases). The CDR3 has 10 residues. Germline values: CDR1 SNHLY, CDR2 FYNNEI. The V end lost 6 bases, the J end lost 10 bases, and 10 bases lay between the germline ends. This chain's CDR3 is CASRGGPQYF. The CDR3 DNA sequence: TGTGCCAGCAGGGGGGGACCTCAGTACTTC.

This clone appeared a few times. CDR3 DNA sequence: TGCAGCGTGTTGAGCGAGAATACTCGCGCCTACGAGCAGTACTTC. Amino acid sequence: CSVLSENTRAYEQYF. The rearrangement uses TRBV29-1 and TRBJ2-7; D remains unclear. The V end lost 6 bases, the J end lost 2 bases, and 20 bases lay between the germline ends. The germline V gene encodes CDR1 SQVTM and CDR2 ANQGSEA. The CDR3 has 15 residues.

The chain's CDR3 is CASSLTGNLVYGYTF. Here the CDR3 DNA reads TGTGCCAGCAGTTTGACAGGGAATCTAGTATATGGCTACACCTTC. The genes are TRBV28 and TRBJ1-2; 7 nucleotides line up with TRBD1. Losses at the gene ends were 3 bases for V and 5 bases for J; bases not matched to a gene: 9. This CDR3 spans 15 amino acids. Germline V gene lookup returns CDR1 MDHEN and CDR2 SYDVKM.

This clone was seen only a few times. The CDR3 is CAWSSGLGLAKNIQYF. The CDR3 region has the DNA TGTGCCTGGAGTTCTGGACTGGGTCTAGCCAAAAACATTCAGTACTTC. The chain carries TRBV30 and TRBJ2-4; the D gene is possibly TRBD2 (5 bases). The germline CDR1 and CDR2 sequences are GTSNPN and SVGIG (reference sequence). This CDR3 region has 16 residues. V was pared by 2 bases and J by 0 bases, with 14 bases between. The full variable domain, with the rest looked up from reference TRBV30 and TRBJ2-4, is SQTIHQWPATLVQPVGSPLSLECTVEGTSNPNLYWYRQAAGRGLQLLFYSVGIGQISSEVPQNLSASRPQDRQFILSSKKLLLSDSGFYLCAWSSGLGLAKNIQYFGAGTRLSVL.

This clone has a handful of counts. This sequence joins TRBV7-3 and TRBJ2-2; D possibly corresponds to TRBD1 (6 bases). CDR1 SGHTA and CDR2 FQGTGA come from the germline V gene. This CDR3 region has 16 residues. Trimming shortened V by 1 base and J by 1 base, and 10 bases separated the two germline ends. CDR3 amino acids: CASSLNPRGNTGELFF. For the CDR3, the DNA is TGTGCCAGCAGCTTAAATCCCAGGGGGAACACCGGGGAGCTGTTTTTT.

This clone was observed a handful of times. The chain links TRBV30 to TRBJ2-7; 7 bases align to TRBD1. This CDR3 has 14 amino acids. The germline gives CDR1 GTSNPN, CDR2 SVGIG (reference sequence). J gave up 0 bases and V 0 bases, and 2 bases lay outside the gene matches. CDR3 sequence reads: CAWSVGQYSYEQYF. The CDR3 DNA reads TGTGCCTGGAGTGTGGGACAGTACTCCTACGAGCAGTACTTC. Full variable domain (remainder filled in from reference TRBV30 and TRBJ2-7): SQTIHQWPATLVQPVGSPLSLECTVEGTSNPNLYWYRQAAGRGLQLLFYSVGIGQISSEVPQNLSASRPQDRQFILSSKKLLLSDSGFYLCAWSVGQYSYEQYFGPGTRLTVT.

The V and J genes are TRBV6-6 and TRBJ2-7, with 8 bases identical to TRBD2. The germline CDR1 and CDR2 sequences are MNHNY and SVGAGI (reference sequence). CDR3 length: 16 amino acids. Unmatched junction bases numbered 7, after V lost 0 bases and J lost 3 bases. This CDR3 reads CASSYSSSGGYYEQYF. Here the CDR3 DNA reads TGTGCCAGCAGTTACTCCTCTTCGGGGGGGTACTACGAGCAGTACTTC.

This clone was counted between two and nine times. The V call is TRBV4-1, the J call TRBJ2-7; 7 bases map to TRBD2. V dropped 0 bases and J dropped 2; count of bases not matched to a gene: 7. The CDR3 extends over 16 amino acids. Germline V gene lookup returns CDR1 MGHRA and CDR2 YSYEKL. Here the CDR3 DNA reads TGCGCCAGCAGCCAAGATGCAGGGCTAGCGGCCTACGAGCAGTACTTC. It codes for CASSQDAGLAAYEQYF.

This clone is labeled medium-sized. V is TRBV6-1 and J is TRBJ1-2; 9 bases map to TRBD1. The germline CDR1 and CDR2 sequences are MNHNS and SASEGT. After removal of 1 base from V and 8 bases from J, the junction contained 5 bases not matched to a gene. The CDR3 runs 14 residues. The CDR3 spells CASSEVPGQGGYTF. Here the CDR3 DNA reads TGTGCCAGCAGTGAAGTACCGGGACAGGGAGGCTACACCTTC.

This clone was counted a few times. The gene calls are TRBV19 and TRBJ2-7; the match to TRBD1 covers 9 bases. The CDR3 contains 14 residues. V trimming: 6 bases; J trimming: 5 bases; junction bases outside the gene matches: 8. The V gene's germline CDR1 is LNHDA and CDR2 SQIVND (reference sequence). The chain's CDR3 is CASSNQDRGNEQYF. The DNA for the CDR3 is TGTGCCAGTAGCAACCAGGACAGGGGCAACGAGCAGTACTTC.

This clone appeared a few times. The rearrangement joins TRBV19 to TRBJ1-5; D might be TRBD1 (5 bases). V shed 0 bases and J shed 7 bases, with 16 bases lying between them. This CDR3 comprises 16 residues. Germline V gene sequence: CDR1 LNHDA, CDR2 SQIVND (reference sequence). The CDR3 loop reads CASSIDRWRGKQPQHF. CDR3 coding DNA: TGTGCCAGTAGTATAGATCGATGGAGGGGAAAACAGCCCCAGCATTTT.

The chain recombines TRBV7-9 with TRBJ2-7, with TRBD1 matching over 12 bases. Germline lookup yields CDR1 SEHNR and CDR2 FQNEAQ (reference sequence). V was clipped by 5 bases and J by 3 bases; unmatched bases: 11. CDR3 size: 17 residues. For the CDR3, the DNA is TGTGCCAGCAGCCAATTAGGGGGACAGGGGGCCTACTACGAGCAGTACTTC. This sequence encodes CASSQLGGQGAYYEQYF.

This clone was seen a few times. CDR3: CASSNDRQETQYF. CDR3 DNA: TGTGCCAGCTCAAACGACAGACAAGAGACCCAGTACTTC. The chain recombines TRBV18 with TRBJ2-5, with a tentative D call TRBD1 (5 bases). The V gene's germline CDR1 is KGHSH and CDR2 LQKENI. The CDR3 loop spans 13 amino acids. V was trimmed by 5 bases and J by 2 bases, leaving 9 bases between them.

The chain employs TRBV10-3 and TRBJ2-7, with 8 bases aligning to TRBD1. The CDR3 is 14 residues long. With 5 bases clipped from V and 3 bases from J, the junction kept 6 bases outside the gene matches. Germline CDR1 reads ENHRY; CDR2 reads SYGVKD. CDR3 in amino acids: CAISPGQEIYEQYF. The CDR3 bases are TGTGCCATCAGTCCGGGACAGGAGATCTACGAGCAGTACTTC.

The chain carries TRBV4-1 and TRBJ2-1; 9 nucleotides line up with TRBD2. The J segment lost 9 bases and the V segment lost 4 bases, leaving 10 bases of the junction unmatched. CDR1 and CDR2 from the germline V gene are MGHRA and YSYEKL. The CDR3 has 15 residues. The CDR3 region has the DNA TGCGCCAGCAGCCGCCGACTAGCGGAGATAGGTGAGCAGTTCTTC. It translates to CASSRRLAEIGEQFF.

A few counts support this clone. This chain uses TRBV7-8 with TRBJ2-2; 11 bases are a match to TRBD2. From germline, CDR1 is SGHVS and CDR2 FQNEAQ. Trimming cost V 5 bases and J 7 bases; bases outside gene matches: 15. The CDR3 has 18 residues. The CDR3 loop reads CASSPKLAGDRLDGELFF. CDR3 DNA: TGTGCCAGCAGCCCAAAACTAGCGGGAGATCGGCTAGACGGGGAGCTGTTTTTT.

This clone was observed a handful of times. This chain uses TRBV11-2 with TRBJ2-2; TRBD2 matches at 12 bases. J lost 9 bases, V lost 5 bases, and 10 bases had no gene match. Germline values: CDR1 SGHAT, CDR2 FQNNGV. The CDR3 is made up of 16 amino acids. The CDR3 region has the DNA TGTGCCAGCAGCAGAGAAGCTAGCGGGGGGGCGCGGGAGCTGTTTTTT. It codes for CASSREASGGARELFF.

The chain uses TRBV6-1 and TRBJ1-2; possibly TRBD1 for D (6 bases). This CDR3 is 14 amino acids long. V was pared by 1 base and J by 4 bases, with 10 bases between. Germline lookup yields CDR1 MNHNS and CDR2 SASEGT. The CDR3 region is CASSEGTVAYGYTF. The CDR3 DNA sequence: TGTGCCAGCAGTGAAGGGACAGTAGCCTATGGCTACACCTTC.

This rearrangement joins TRBV7-2 to TRBJ2-5; D remains unclear. Trimming left V 5 bases short and J 5 bases short, with 6 bases between. The germline gives CDR1 SGHTA, CDR2 FQGNSA. The CDR3 loop spans 11 amino acids. This chain's CDR3 is CASSLMETQYF. CDR3 in DNA: TGTGCCAGCAGCCTAATGGAGACCCAGTACTTC.